This T cell receptor beta chain derives from a study of blood T cell repertoires in COVID-19. As processed by the authors: For nucleated cells, counts were estimated from reference gene primer amplification. Generated by immunoSEQ multiplex PCR, the TCRdb table keeps only in-frame clones and is missing some. V and J calls and clone size are given by that table; D and trimming were obtained from the DNA. This table holds approximately 160,000 clones, around four fifths found once. Germline V gives CDR1 SNHLY, CDR2 FYNNEI. This CDR3 comprises 12 residues. Trimming stripped 0 bases from V and 10 bases from J, with 7 bases between.

The TCR originated in a man aged 70 or older with acute or convalescent COVID-19. Sequencing was performed on peripheral blood. The genes are TRBV2 and TRBJ2-1; D unresolved. CDR3 sequence (DNA): TGTGCCAGCAGTGAAGCAAGCTCCGAGCAGTTCTTC. It encodes CASSEASSEQFF.